This T cell receptor beta chain was obtained from a study of CD8+ T cells in alopecia areata. Trimming took off 6 bases at V and 5 bases at J, with 10 bases between the two ends. There are 11 residues in the CDR3. CDR1 and CDR2 from the germline V gene are DFQATT and SNEGSKA (reference sequence). After isolation, RNA underwent reverse transcription to generate cDNA as the sequencing template. The repertoire was sequenced with immunoSEQ multiplex PCR; TCRdb's copy has only in-frame clones and lacks some. This sample has more than 95,000 clones; 35% to 40% occur once, and the top ten carry about 3.1%. The sample consisted of CD4+ T cells sorted from blood. The chain recombines TRBV20-1 with TRBJ2-5; D gene ambiguous. The sequence came from a human donor with alopecia areata. CDR3 bases: TGCAGTGCCGCCCGATGGGAGACCCAGTACTTC. Its translation: CSAARWETQYF.